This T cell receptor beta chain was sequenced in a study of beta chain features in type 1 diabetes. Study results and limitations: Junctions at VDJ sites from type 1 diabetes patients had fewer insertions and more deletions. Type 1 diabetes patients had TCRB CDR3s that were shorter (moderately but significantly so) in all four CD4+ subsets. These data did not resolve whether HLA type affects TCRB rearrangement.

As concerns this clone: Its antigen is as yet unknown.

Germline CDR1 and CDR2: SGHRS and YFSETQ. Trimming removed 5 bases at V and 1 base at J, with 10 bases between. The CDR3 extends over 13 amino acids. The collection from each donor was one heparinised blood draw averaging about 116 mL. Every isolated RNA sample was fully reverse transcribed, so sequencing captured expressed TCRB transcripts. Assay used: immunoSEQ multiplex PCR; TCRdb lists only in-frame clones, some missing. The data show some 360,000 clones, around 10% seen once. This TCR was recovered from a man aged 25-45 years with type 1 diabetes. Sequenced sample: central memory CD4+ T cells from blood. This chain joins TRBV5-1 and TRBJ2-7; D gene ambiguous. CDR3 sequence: CASRSPPSYEQYF. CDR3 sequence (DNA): TGCGCCAGCAGGTCGCCCCCTTCCTACGAGCAGTACTTC.